A selection of T cell receptor beta chains follows, all from one sample in a study of human thymus T cells. Here immunoSEQ multiplex PCR was the method, and the copy in TCRdb shows in-frame clones only, minus some. Of tens of thousands of clones in the sample, 94% are singletons; the top ten hold under 7%. The sequenced sample consisted of blood. The receptors derive from a boy under three years old with a congenital heart defect but otherwise immunologically healthy. The conserved cysteine and the conserved F or W are not part of the CDR3 here. Fields, in order: J gene, V gene, clone size, CDR3 protein. Clone size is not always given. Where it is, it says once, few, many or a class for expanded clones.

j_call: TRBJ2-7
v_call: TRBV4-1
clone_size: NA
cdr3_aa: ASSQALGLAEAYEQY

j_call: TRBJ2-7
v_call: TRBV20-1
clone_size: once
cdr3_aa: SARGPYEQY

j_call: TRBJ2-5
v_call: TRBV6-5
clone_size: NA
cdr3_aa: ASSLRETQY

j_call: TRBJ2-7
v_call: TRBV4-1
clone_size: NA
cdr3_aa: ASSPTSFGYEQY

j_call: TRBJ1-4
v_call: TRBV6-1
clone_size: NA
cdr3_aa: ASRAPTNEKLF

j_call: TRBJ2-6
v_call: TRBV16
clone_size: NA
cdr3_aa: ASSRGTGANVLT

j_call: TRBJ2-5
v_call: TRBV9
clone_size: NA
cdr3_aa: ASSVEAWGTQETQY

j_call: TRBJ2-2
v_call: TRBV18
clone_size: NA
cdr3_aa: ASSSIAGDGELF

j_call: TRBJ1-2
v_call: TRBV5-4
clone_size: NA
cdr3_aa: ASSLDRSPHGYT

j_call: TRBJ2-7
v_call: TRBV4-3
clone_size: NA
cdr3_aa: ASSHGLAGGTYEQY

j_call: TRBJ1-6
v_call: TRBV5-4
clone_size: NA
cdr3_aa: ASSFGQGGLGSPLH

j_call: TRBJ1-2
v_call: TRBV19
clone_size: NA
cdr3_aa: ASSILDGSYGYT

j_call: TRBJ1-2
v_call: TRBV7-9
clone_size: NA
cdr3_aa: ASSLEAGERNYGYT

j_call: TRBJ2-3
v_call: TRBV11-3
clone_size: once
cdr3_aa: ASSLGSSGALLSTDTQY

j_call: TRBJ2-2
v_call: TRBV9
clone_size: NA
cdr3_aa: ASSDSSGVLNTGELF

j_call: TRBJ1-5
v_call: TRBV2
clone_size: NA
cdr3_aa: ASSGTGGNQPQH

j_call: TRBJ2-7
v_call: TRBV15
clone_size: NA
cdr3_aa: ATSREETGVREQY

j_call: TRBJ2-7
v_call: TRBV5-6
clone_size: NA
cdr3_aa: ASSYGGTSGFRRYEQY

j_call: TRBJ1-5
v_call: TRBV9
clone_size: NA
cdr3_aa: ASSVEGNSNQPQH

j_call: TRBJ1-4
v_call: TRBV28
clone_size: NA
cdr3_aa: ASSVGTGLEKLF

j_call: TRBJ2-7
v_call: TRBV6-6
clone_size: once
cdr3_aa: ASSYGRGGYEQY

j_call: TRBJ2-3
v_call: TRBV5-1
clone_size: NA
cdr3_aa: ASSLEVHRSQY

j_call: TRBJ1-2
v_call: TRBV19
clone_size: NA
cdr3_aa: ASSTLGTGANYGYT

j_call: TRBJ2-7
v_call: TRBV5-4
clone_size: NA
cdr3_aa: ASSPSAGSYEQY

j_call: TRBJ2-3
v_call: TRBV28
clone_size: NA
cdr3_aa: ASSKVDRTDTQY

j_call: TRBJ1-2
v_call: TRBV30
clone_size: NA
cdr3_aa: AWRVANYGYT

j_call: TRBJ1-4
v_call: TRBV28
clone_size: NA
cdr3_aa: ASAFTRDSGRMF

j_call: TRBJ1-2
v_call: TRBV9
clone_size: NA
cdr3_aa: ASSPGQGRSNYGYT